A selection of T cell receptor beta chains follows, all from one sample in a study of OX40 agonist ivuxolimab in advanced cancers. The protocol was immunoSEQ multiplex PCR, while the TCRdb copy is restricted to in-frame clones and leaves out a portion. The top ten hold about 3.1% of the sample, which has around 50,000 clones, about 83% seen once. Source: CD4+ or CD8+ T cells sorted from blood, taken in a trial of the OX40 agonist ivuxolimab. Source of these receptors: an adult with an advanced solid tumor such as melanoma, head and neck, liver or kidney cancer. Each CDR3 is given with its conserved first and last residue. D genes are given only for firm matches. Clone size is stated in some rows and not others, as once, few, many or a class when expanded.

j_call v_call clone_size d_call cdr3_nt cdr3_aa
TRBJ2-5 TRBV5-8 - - TGTGCCAGCAGCCCCGGTCCGGATCAAGAGACCCAGTACTTC CASSPGPDQETQYF
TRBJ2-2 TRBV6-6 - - TGTGCCAGCAGTGCAACTAGGTTGGGGGAGCTGTTTTTT CASSATRLGELFF
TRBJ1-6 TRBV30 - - TGTGCCTGGGCCGCAATACAAACAACTAATTCACCCCTCCACTTT CAWAAIQTTNSPLHF
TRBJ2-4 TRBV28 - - TGTGCCAGCAGTCAAACCAGGGTGTTACTTTTTGCCAAAAACATTCAGTACTTC CASSQTRVLLFAKNIQYF
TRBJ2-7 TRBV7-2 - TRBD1 TGTGCCAGCAGCGCCCCGGGACAGGGGAGTTACGAGCAGTACTTC CASSAPGQGSYEQYF
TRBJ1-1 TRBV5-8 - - TGTGCCAGCAGCTTTTCGCTGAGGAACACTGAAGCTTTCTTT CASSFSLRNTEAFF
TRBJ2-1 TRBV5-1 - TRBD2 TGCGCCAGCAGCTTGAGTGTTGCGGCTAGCGGGAGTAATGAGCAGTTCTTC CASSLSVAASGSNEQFF
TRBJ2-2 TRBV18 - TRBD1 TGTGCCAGCTCAAGCGGACAGGGGTCCTTCACCGGGGAGCTGTTTTTT CASSSGQGSFTGELFF
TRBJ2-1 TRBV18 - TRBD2 TGTGCCAGCTCACCCCTAGCGGGAGGTATCAATGAGCAGTTCTTC CASSPLAGGINEQFF
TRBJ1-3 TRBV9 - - TGTGCCAGCAGCGTAGGAGGGGGGTCTGGAAACACCATATATTTT CASSVGGGSGNTIYF
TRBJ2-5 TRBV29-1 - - TGCAGCTCCGAGGGGCAGGAGACCCAGTACTTC CSSEGQETQYF
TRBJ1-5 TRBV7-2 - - TGTGCCAGCAGCTTAGCGGAAGATCAGCCCCAGCATTTT CASSLAEDQPQHF
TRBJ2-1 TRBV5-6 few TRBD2 TGTGCCAGCAGCTTCACTAGCGGTCCCTACAATGAGCAGTTCTTC CASSFTSGPYNEQFF
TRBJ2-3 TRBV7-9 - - TGTGCCAGCAGTCCTGAGGGGGAGGACCCTCTGGATACGCAGTATTTT CASSPEGEDPLDTQYF
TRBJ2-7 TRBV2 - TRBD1 TGTGCCAGCGCTAGTCCCGGGACAGGGTCCTACGAGCAGTACTTC CASASPGTGSYEQYF
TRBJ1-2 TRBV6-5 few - TGTGCCAGCAGCGTACATACAGGCACTGCCTATGGCTACACCTTC CASSVHTGTAYGYTF
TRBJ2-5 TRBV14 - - TGTGCCAGCAGCCTATCCGGGACCCTTGGCGGGACCCAGTACTTC CASSLSGTLGGTQYF
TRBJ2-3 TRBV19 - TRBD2 TGTGCCAGTACCCAACACACGCGGACTAGCGGGAGTGGTTATACGCAGTATTTT CASTQHTRTSGSGYTQYF
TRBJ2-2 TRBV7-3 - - TGTGCCAGCAGCTTATTATTAGGGACCGGGGAGCTGTTTTTT CASSLLLGTGELFF
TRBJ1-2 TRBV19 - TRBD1 TGTGCCAGTAAAATACAGGGGGCGCGGGGAGGCTACACCTTC CASKIQGARGGYTF
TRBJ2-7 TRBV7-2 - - TGTGCCTGCCGGAACTCCTACGAGCAGTACTTC CACRNSYEQYF
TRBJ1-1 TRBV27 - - TGTGCCAGCAGTCCGAGGGGGTCCACCTTGGGCACTGAAGCTTTCTTT CASSPRGSTLGTEAFF
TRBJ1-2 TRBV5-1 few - TGCGCCAGCAGCTTGGCGGGCCGCGTCCAATCCTATGGCTACACCTTC CASSLAGRVQSYGYTF
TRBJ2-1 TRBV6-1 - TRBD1 TGTGCCAGCACGGAGGACAGGGGCTCCTACAATGAGCAGTTCTTC CASTEDRGSYNEQFF
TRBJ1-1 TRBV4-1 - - TGCGCCAGCAGCCACGGGGCGGGGAACACTGAAGCTTTCTTT CASSHGAGNTEAFF
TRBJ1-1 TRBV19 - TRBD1 TGTGCCAGTAGTCTACAGGGGATGAACACTGAAGCTTTCTTT CASSLQGMNTEAFF
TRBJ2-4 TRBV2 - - TGTGCCAGCACTCGGGAGATTCTAGCCAAAAACATTCAGTACTTC CASTREILAKNIQYF
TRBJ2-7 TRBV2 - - TGTGCCAGCACCGCCCGGGCAGGGCGGGGCGAGCAGTACTTC CASTARAGRGEQYF
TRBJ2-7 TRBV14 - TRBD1 TGTGCCAGCAGCCAACTTCCGGGACAGGTAGCCTACGAGCAGTACTTC CASSQLPGQVAYEQYF
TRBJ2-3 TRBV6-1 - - TGTGCCAGCAGTGAGAGTGGCCGAGATTTGAGGAACACAGATACGCAGTATTTT CASSESGRDLRNTDTQYF
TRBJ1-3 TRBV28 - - TGTGCCAGCAGTTTATTGGGAGATGGAAACACCATATATTTT CASSLLGDGNTIYF
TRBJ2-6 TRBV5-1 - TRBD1 TGCGCCAGCAGCCTACTCTCGGGACAGGGGCTTCGTTCTGGGGCCAACGTCCTGACTTTC CASSLLSGQGLRSGANVLTF
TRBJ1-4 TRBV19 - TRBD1 TGTGCCAGTAGTATTGCAGGGGGCGCCTCTGAAAAACTGTTTTTT CASSIAGGASEKLFF
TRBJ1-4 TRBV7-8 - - - CASSPFGPGRGEKLFF
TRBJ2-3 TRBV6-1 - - TGTGCCAGCAGTCCTATGACTTCCACAGATACGCAGTATTTT CASSPMTSTDTQYF
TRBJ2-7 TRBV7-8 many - TGTGCCAGCAGCTTAGGGGTATCCTACGAGCAGTACTTC CASSLGVSYEQYF
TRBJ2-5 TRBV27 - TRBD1 TGTGCCAGCAGTCCCTCTCCGACAGGGCAAGAGACCCAGTACTTC CASSPSPTGQETQYF
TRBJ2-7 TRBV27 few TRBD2 TGTGCCAGCAGTTTATGGGGGGGGGAGCAGTACTTC CASSLWGGEQYF
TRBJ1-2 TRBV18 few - TGTGCCAGCTCACCAGGACAGCTGGAGGGCTACACCTTC CASSPGQLEGYTF
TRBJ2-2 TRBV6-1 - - TGTGCCAGCACCGGACCCCCCGGGGGCGGGGAGCTGTTTTTT CASTGPPGGGELFF
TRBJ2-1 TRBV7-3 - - TGTGCCAGCAGCTTAACCGGAAACAATGAGCAGTTCTTC CASSLTGNNEQFF
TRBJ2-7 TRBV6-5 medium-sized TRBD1 TGTGCCAGCAGTTACTTGGGGACAGGGGTCGAGCAGTACTTC CASSYLGTGVEQYF
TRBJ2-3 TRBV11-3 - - TGTGCCAGCAGCCCCGACAGCTTAAGGGATACGCAGTATTTT CASSPDSLRDTQYF
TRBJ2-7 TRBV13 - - TGTGCCAGCAGCCCGATAGACAGGTTCGACGAGCAGTACTTC CASSPIDRFDEQYF
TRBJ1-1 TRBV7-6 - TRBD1 TGTGCCAGCAGCCCAACCCCGGGCAGGGGGTCGGGCACTGAAGCTTTCTTT CASSPTPGRGSGTEAFF
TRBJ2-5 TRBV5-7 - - TGTGCCAGCAGCTCCTGGGACCGGGGGACCCAGTACTTC CASSSWDRGTQYF
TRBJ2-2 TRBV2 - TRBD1 TGTGCCGGGGGACAGAGGAACACCGGGGAGCTGTTTTTT CAGGQRNTGELFF
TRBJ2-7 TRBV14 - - TGTGCCAGCAGCCAAGTAGGTGCATTTGAGCGGGCGAGCGAGCAGTACTTC CASSQVGAFERASEQYF
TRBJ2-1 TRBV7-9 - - TGTGCCAGCAGCTTTGCCGGGTACAATGAGCAGTTCTTC CASSFAGYNEQFF
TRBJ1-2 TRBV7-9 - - TGTGCCAGCAGCCGTTTAGGTGGGGGCCTAAATGGCTACACCTTC CASSRLGGGLNGYTF
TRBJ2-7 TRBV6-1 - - TGTGCCAGCACCCCCCCGTTCACCGAGGGCGAGCAGTACTTC CASTPPFTEGEQYF
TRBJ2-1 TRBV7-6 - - TGTGCCAGCAGCTTGTGGAGGGCCAAATCCTACAATGAGCAGTTCTTC CASSLWRAKSYNEQFF
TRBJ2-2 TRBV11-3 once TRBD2 TGTGCCAGCAGCCGACGCGGGACTAGCGGGCTCGGGGAGCTGTTTTTT CASSRRGTSGLGELFF
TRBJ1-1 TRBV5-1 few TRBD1 TGCGCCAGCAGCTTCGCAGGGGGGAACACTGAAGCTTTCTTT CASSFAGGNTEAFF
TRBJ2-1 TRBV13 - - TGTGCCAGCAGCCGGAATAGATACAATGAGCAGTTCTTC CASSRNRYNEQFF